A single TCR beta chain is shown here with its context. What was sequenced were expressed TCRB transcripts, since all of the isolated RNA had been reverse transcribed. Sequencing used immunoSEQ multiplex PCR; TCRdb keeps in-frame clones, though not all of them. The data contain around 250,000 clones, more than 65% of them singletons. Germline loops: CDR1 SQVTM, CDR2 ANQGSEA. This CDR3 region has 11 residues. The V end was cut by 7 bases, the J end by 1 base, with 7 bases between. These data are taken from a study of beta chain features in type 1 diabetes. Study information: Patients looked much like healthy donors when it came to age, gender and cell yields.

Central memory, naive, regulatory and stem cell-like memory CD4+ cells were sorted by CD45RO/CCR7/CD25/CD127/CD95/CD27. Source material: naive CD4+ T cells from blood. This receptor was obtained from a man aged 25 to 40 in good health. The V and J genes are TRBV29-1 and TRBJ2-5; D gene unclear. The CDR3 region is CSAWGQETQYF. CDR3 nucleotide sequence: TGCAGCGCTTGGGGCCAAGAGACCCAGTACTTC.